Presented here are 23 T cell receptor beta chains from one specimen sequenced in a study of siplizumab effects on memory and regulatory T cells. Profiling relied on immunoSEQ multiplex PCR, and the TCRdb table lists in-frame clones only, not all of them. The sample includes around 100,000 clones, about 90% of them seen just once. The sample was CD4+ T cells sorted from blood. These receptors were collected from a human donor in good health.

V gene TRBV18 combines with J gene TRBJ1-3, with D perhaps TRBD1 (5 bases). The CDR3 sequence is 14 residues long. The germline gives CDR1 KGHSH, CDR2 LQKENI. V lost 3 bases, J lost 7 bases, and 13 bases lay in between. CDR3 DNA sequence: TGTGCCAGCTCACCCCCAGGGTCAACGAACACCATATATTTT. Translation: CASSPPGSTNTIYF.

This chain joins TRBV10-3 and TRBJ2-5, with D unclear. The V gene's germline CDR1 is ENHRY and CDR2 SYGVKD. V was pared by 7 bases and J by 5 bases, with 17 bases between. The CDR3 has 14 residues. The CDR3 sequence: CAITDGLGGETQYF. For the CDR3, the DNA is TGTGCCATCACTGACGGGCTAGGCGGCGAGACCCAGTACTTC.

This clone was counted a single time. The V and J genes are TRBV21-1 and TRBJ2-7; the D call of TRBD1 is as the table states it, not checked on the DNA. TRBV21-1 is termed a pseudogene. This CDR3 is built from 15 residues. In DNA form, the CDR3 reads TGTGCCAGCAGCAAGAGGAGACAGGGGGCTTACGAGCAGTACTTC. Its translation: CASSKRRQGAYEQYF.

The chain uses TRBV21-1 and TRBJ1-2; the table's D call TRBD1 went unverified against the DNA. TRBV21-1 is recorded as a pseudogene. This CDR3 comprises 13 residues. In DNA form, the CDR3 reads TGTGCCAGCCGACTGACAGGGAGTGGTTGCTACACCTTC. Protein sequence: CASRLTGSGCYTF.

This sequence joins TRBV7-8 and TRBJ2-3; 9 bases match TRBD2. Germline trimming cut 2 bases from V and 2 bases from J; bases unmatched to any gene: 2. The CDR3 length is 15 residues. From germline, CDR1 is SGHVS and CDR2 FQNEAQ. The CDR3 coding sequence is TGTGCCAGCAGCTTAAGCGGGGGGTTCACAGATACGCAGTATTTT. This translates into CASSLSGGFTDTQYF.

CDR3 loop: CASKVFDTEAFF. The CDR3, as DNA: TGTGCCAGCAAGGTATTCGACACTGAAGCTTTCTTT. This chain links TRBV28 with TRBJ1-1, with unresolved D. This CDR3 is built from 12 residues. CDR1 is MDHEN and CDR2 is SYDVKM in the germline V gene. V shed 7 bases and J shed 3 bases, with 9 bases lying between them. The full variable domain, rest sourced from reference TRBV28 and TRBJ1-1, is DVKVTQSSRYLVKRTGEKVFLECVQDMDHENMFWYRQDPGLGLRLIYFSYDVKMKEKGDIPEGYSVSREKKERFSLILESASTNQTSMYLCASKVFDTEAFFGQGTRLTVV.

This clone was seen only a few times. This chain links TRBV6-5 with TRBJ1-2; D might be TRBD1 (5 bases). V lost 8 bases, J lost 1 base, and 11 bases lay in between. The CDR3 extends over 13 amino acids. Germline loops: CDR1 MNHEY, CDR2 SVGAGI. In DNA, the CDR3 is TGTGCCAGCGGGTTCCAGGGTAACTATGGCTACACCTTC. Its translation: CASGFQGNYGYTF.

This chain uses TRBV28 with TRBJ1-2, with 9 bases lining up with TRBD1. Looked up from germline, CDR1 is MDHEN and CDR2 is SYDVKM. CDR3 length: 15 amino acids. Germline trimming cut 8 bases from V and 6 bases from J; bases unmatched to any gene: 13. The CDR3 here is CASYLVTTGGDGYTF. DNA of the CDR3: TGTGCCAGCTACCTGGTGACGACAGGGGGAGATGGCTACACCTTC.

The chain joins TRBV6-4 to TRBJ2-3; the match to TRBD1 covers 7 bases. V shed 4 bases, J shed 2 bases, and the junction held 12 bases outside the gene matches. The germline gives CDR1 MRHNA, CDR2 SNTAGT. The CDR3 is made up of 17 amino acids. The CDR3 reads CASSAVPLQGFTDTQYF. DNA of the CDR3: TGTGCCAGCAGTGCGGTCCCCCTACAGGGGTTCACAGATACGCAGTATTTT.

The V and J genes are TRBV20-1 and TRBJ1-2; no firm D call. Trimming took 7 bases from V and 6 from J, leaving 12 bases between them. The CDR3 is 11 amino acids. Germline assignment: CDR1 DFQATT and CDR2 SNEGSKA (reference sequence). The CDR3 nucleotides read TGCAGTGGGCGGCTCGACAATGGCTACACCTTC. Protein product: CSGRLDNGYTF.

The V call is TRBV4-1, the J call TRBJ1-2; no definite D call. Per the germline V gene, CDR1 is MGHRA and CDR2 is YSYEKL. This CDR3 spans 13 amino acids. Between the trimmed V and J ends, which lost 1 base and 7 bases, there was a span of 10 bases. CDR3: CASSQALGGGYTF. In DNA form, the CDR3 reads TGCGCCAGCAGCCAAGCGCTCGGCGGTGGCTACACCTTC.

The chain couples TRBV19 to TRBJ1-4; TRBD1 aligns across 7 bases. Germline V gene sequence: CDR1 LNHDA, CDR2 SQIVND (reference sequence). J was trimmed by 4 bases and V by 6 bases; bases with no gene match: 5. The CDR3 is made up of 14 amino acids. The CDR3 DNA is TGTGCCAGTAGCGGGACAGCCTTTAATGAAAAACTGTTTTTT. It yields the protein CASSGTAFNEKLFF.

V gene TRBV19 combines with J gene TRBJ2-2; TRBD1 or TRBD2 may be the D gene (6 bases each). V was pared by 5 bases and J by 2 bases, with 21 bases between. The germline V gene has CDR1 LNHDA and CDR2 SQIVND (reference sequence). This CDR3 region has 18 residues. The CDR3 loop reads CASSHGGHIGVNTGELFF. The CDR3 DNA is TGTGCCAGTAGTCACGGGGGACACATTGGGGTAAACACCGGGGAGCTGTTTTTT.

This rearrangement joins TRBV9 to TRBJ2-5, with D perhaps TRBD1 or TRBD2 (5 bases each). Trimming pared 4 bases from V and 1 base from J, leaving 14 bases between. The CDR3 has 15 amino acids. CDR1 is SGDLS and CDR2 is YYNGEE in the germline V gene. The CDR3 loop is CASSPNGAVQETQYF. In DNA form, the CDR3 reads TGTGCCAGCAGCCCGAACGGGGCAGTCCAAGAGACCCAGTACTTC. The full variable domain, rest sourced from reference TRBV9 and TRBJ2-5, is DSGVTQTPKHLITATGQRVTLRCSPRSGDLSVYWYQQSLDQGLQFLIQYYNGEERAKGNILERFSAQQFPDLHSELNLSSLELGDSALYFCASSPNGAVQETQYFGPGTRLLVL.

The chain uses TRBV5-4 and TRBJ2-5, with 14 nucleotides matching TRBD2. Unmatched junction bases numbered 5, after V lost 4 bases and J lost 3 bases. This CDR3 has 16 amino acids. Germline V gene data show CDR1 as SGHNT and CDR2 as YYREEE (reference sequence). The CDR3 bases are TGTGCCAGCAGCGGAAGGACTAGCGGGGGGAAAGAGACCCAGTACTTC. Protein product: CASSGRTSGGKETQYF.

The gene calls are TRBV5-6 and TRBJ1-6; a possible D gene is TRBD1 (5 bases). CDR3 length: 18 amino acids. Deletions cut 0 bases from V and 0 bases from J, with 13 bases between. Germline CDR1 and CDR2: SGHDT and YYEEEE. DNA for the CDR3: TGTGCCAGCAGCTTGGCCGGAGGGGCCCGCTCCTATAATTCACCCCTCCACTTT. Translating it yields CASSLAGGARSYNSPLHF. Full variable domain (remainder filled in from reference TRBV5-6 and TRBJ1-6): DAGVTQSPTHLIKTRGQQVTLRCSPKSGHDTVSWYQQALGQGPQFIFQYYEEEERQRGNFPDRFSGHQFPNYSSELNVNALLLGDSALYLCASSLAGGARSYNSPLHFGNGTRLTVT.

The chain combines TRBV10-3 with TRBJ1-2, with 9 positions matching TRBD1. The trim removed 6 bases at V and 0 bases at J, leaving 14 bases unmatched. The V gene's germline CDR1 is ENHRY and CDR2 SYGVKD. The CDR3 spans 18 residues. CDR3 amino acids: CAIRPAGTGILANYGYTF. In DNA, the CDR3 is TGTGCCATCAGACCAGCCGGGACAGGGATCCTAGCTAACTATGGCTACACCTTC.

The chain has TRBV5-1 and TRBJ1-3; perhaps TRBD1 as D (6 bases). The CDR3 runs 16 residues. The V end was cut by 1 base, the J end by 1 base, with 12 bases between. Germline CDR1 and CDR2: SGHRS and YFSETQ. DNA for the CDR3: TGCGCCAGCAGCTTGACCGGGACACCTTCTGGAAACACCATATATTTT. Translating it yields CASSLTGTPSGNTIYF.

This clone has only a few counts. The chain combines TRBV6-5 with TRBJ2-7, with D possibly TRBD1 on 6 matching bases. The CDR3 has 14 residues. Germline V gene data show CDR1 as MNHEY and CDR2 as SVGAGI. Trimming took 4 bases from V and 0 from J, leaving 10 bases between them. The chain's CDR3 is CASSWTVSSYEQYF. CDR3 in DNA: TGTGCCAGCAGTTGGACAGTTTCCTCCTACGAGCAGTACTTC.

The chain has TRBV10-2 and TRBJ1-1; possible D gene TRBD1, 6 bases. The germline gives CDR1 WSHSY, CDR2 SAAADI. This CDR3 has 13 amino acids. V lost 8 bases, J lost 5 bases, and 15 bases lay in between. The CDR3 reads CASGGQHITEAFF. The CDR3 nucleotides are TGCGCCAGCGGGGGGCAGCACATAACTGAAGCTTTCTTT.

As concerns this clone: This sample also contains other DNA sequences that code for the same CDR3. This chain uses TRBV4-3 with TRBJ1-2; a possible D gene is TRBD1 (5 bases). V dropped 0 bases and J dropped 7 bases, with 6 bases sitting between them. Germline-derived CDR1 and CDR2 are LGHNA and YSLEER. This CDR3 has 12 amino acids. CDR3 in amino acids: CASSQEGGGYTF. CDR3 sequence (DNA): TGCGCCAGCAGCCAAGAGGGGGGTGGCTACACCTTC.

The chain carries TRBV28 and TRBJ1-5, with unresolved D. V was clipped by 7 bases and J by 0 bases, with 10 bases between them. Germline V lookup: CDR1 MDHEN, CDR2 SYDVKM. The CDR3 length is 14 residues. CDR3 DNA sequence: TGTGCCAGCATCCTAGGGAATAGCAATCAGCCCCAGCATTTT. Translated: CASILGNSNQPQHF. Together with reference TRBV28 and TRBJ1-5, the CDR3 gives the full variable domain: DVKVTQSSRYLVKRTGEKVFLECVQDMDHENMFWYRQDPGLGLRLIYFSYDVKMKEKGDIPEGYSVSREKKERFSLILESASTNQTSMYLCASILGNSNQPQHFGDGTRLSIL.

The chain links TRBV6-6 to TRBJ2-5, with D uncertain. This CDR3 region has 13 residues. The V end lost 6 bases, the J end lost 5 bases, and 13 bases lay between the germline ends. Germline CDR1 MNHNY, CDR2 SVGAGI (reference sequence). The CDR3 bases are TGTGCCAGCAGAGAACAGTTCGGCGAGACCCAGTACTTC. Translating gives CASREQFGETQYF.